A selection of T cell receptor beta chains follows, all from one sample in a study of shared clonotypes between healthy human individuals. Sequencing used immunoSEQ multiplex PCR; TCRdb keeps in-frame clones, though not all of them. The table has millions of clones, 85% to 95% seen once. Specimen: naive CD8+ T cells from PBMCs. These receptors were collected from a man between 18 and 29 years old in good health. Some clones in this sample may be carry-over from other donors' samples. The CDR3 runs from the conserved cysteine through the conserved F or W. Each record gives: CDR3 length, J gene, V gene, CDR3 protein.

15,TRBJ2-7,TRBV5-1,CASSPPGKYSYEQYF
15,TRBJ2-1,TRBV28,CASSLRSTIYNEQFF
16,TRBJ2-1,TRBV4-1,CASSPPPGLADNEQFF
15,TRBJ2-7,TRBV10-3,CAIRGGREGPYEQYF
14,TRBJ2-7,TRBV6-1,CASSDTKLSYEQYF
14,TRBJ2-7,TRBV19,CASSTRLSSYEQYF
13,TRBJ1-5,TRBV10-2,CASSPGFNQPQHF
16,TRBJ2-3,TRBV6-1,CASSEYGRGDTDTQYF
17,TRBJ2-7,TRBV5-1,CASSLSAGRAAGYEQYF
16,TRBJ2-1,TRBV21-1,CASSKELAGAPRRQFF
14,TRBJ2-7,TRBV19,CASSIVLASDEQYF
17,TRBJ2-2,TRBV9,CASSGGPGLVNTGELFF
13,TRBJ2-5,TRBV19,CASSDRGQETQYF
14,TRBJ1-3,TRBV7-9,CASSILPAGNTIYF
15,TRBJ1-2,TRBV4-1,CASSQGPHGDYGYTF